This T cell receptor (beta chain) was profiled in a study of blood T cell repertoires in COVID-19. Study-level background: Italy, Spain and the United States were the sources of the convalescent and acute COVID-19 samples.

In the authors' workflow: Amplification of reference gene primers was used by the study to estimate nucleated cell counts. The repertoire was sequenced with immunoSEQ multiplex PCR; TCRdb's copy has only in-frame clones and lacks some. D and trimming come from the DNA, and the V and J calls and clone size come from that table. The table includes roughly 100,000 clones, roughly 87% detected once. The V and J ends lost 5 bases and 3 bases respectively, with 5 bases between them. Germline-derived CDR1 and CDR2 are SEHNR and FQNEAQ (reference sequence). The CDR3 contains 12 residues. This chain uses TRBV7-9 with TRBJ2-1, with D maybe TRBD2 (5 bases). The sequencing sample was made of peripheral blood. The receptor comes from a human donor in a cohort sampled during active COVID-19. The CDR3 sequence is CASSEGYNEQFF. In DNA, the CDR3 is TGTGCCAGCAGCGAGGGCTACAATGAGCAGTTCTTC.